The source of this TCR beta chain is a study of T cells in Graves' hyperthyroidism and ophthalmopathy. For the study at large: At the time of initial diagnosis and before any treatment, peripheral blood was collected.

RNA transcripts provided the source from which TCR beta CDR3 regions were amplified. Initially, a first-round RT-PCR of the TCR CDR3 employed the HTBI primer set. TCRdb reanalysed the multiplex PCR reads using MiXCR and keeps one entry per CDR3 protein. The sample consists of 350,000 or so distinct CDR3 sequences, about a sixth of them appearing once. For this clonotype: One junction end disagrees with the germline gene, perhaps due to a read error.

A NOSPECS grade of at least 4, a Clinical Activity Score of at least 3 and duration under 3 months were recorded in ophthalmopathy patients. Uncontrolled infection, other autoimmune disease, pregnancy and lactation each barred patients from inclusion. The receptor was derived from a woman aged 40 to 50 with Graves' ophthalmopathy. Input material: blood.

CDR3 in DNA: TGTGCCAGCAGTGAGATGGGGCCCCCCGCTGAAGCTTCCTTT. As protein: CASSEMGPPAEASF. This chain uses TRBV2 with TRBJ1-1, with TRBD1 as a possible D gene (5 bases). Germline V gives CDR1 SNHLY, CDR2 FYNNEI. The CDR3 length is 14 residues.